The 10 T cell receptor beta chains reported below all come from one sample, sequenced in a study of Graves' ophthalmopathy and Graves' hyperthyroidism. The TCR beta CDR3 regions underwent amplification from RNA transcripts. The first round was an RT-PCR with HTBI primers, and the second round was a multiplex PCR. TCRdb re-analysed the multiplex PCR reads in MiXCR, keeping a single row per CDR3 protein. The sample shows just over 600,000 distinct CDR3 sequences, 22% of them seen only once. Sequencing used peripheral blood. Receptor source: a young woman with stable Graves' hyperthyroidism. Some clones in this sample may be carry-over from other donors' samples.

This clonotype came up many times. The chain recombines TRBV12-3 or TRBV12-4 with TRBJ1-2, with D perhaps TRBD1 (5 bases). The CDR3 loop spans 13 amino acids. V was trimmed by 5 bases and J by 8 bases, leaving 15 bases between them. CDR3 sequence (DNA): TGTGCCAGCAGTGGGGGGTTGGAGTACGGCTACACCTTC. Protein product: CASSGGLEYGYTF.

This clonotype was recorded many times. This chain links TRBV6-1 with TRBJ2-5, with D unclear. The V gene's germline CDR1 is MNHNS and CDR2 SASEGT. V shed 2 bases and J shed 0 bases, with 4 bases lying between them. The CDR3 consists of 13 residues. The CDR3 DNA reads TGTGCCAGCAGTGAAACAGACCAAGAGACCCAGTACTTC. Amino acids: CASSETDQETQYF.

This clonotype has a handful of counts. The genes are TRBV30 and TRBJ2-5, with D perhaps matching TRBD2 (6 bases). CDR1 is GTSNPN and CDR2 is SVGIG in the germline V gene (reference sequence). The CDR3 is 14 residues long. The germline V and J ends were trimmed by 0 bases and 5 bases, with 13 bases remaining between them. CDR3 in amino acids: CAWSVLGLLETQYF. The DNA for the CDR3 is TGTGCCTGGAGTGTACTGGGACTTCTTGAGACCCAGTACTTC.

With regard to this clonotype: The CDR3 does not end in the conserved phenylalanine or tryptophan, so this is likely a read error. The rearrangement uses TRBV12-3 or TRBV12-4 and TRBJ1-2; D might be TRBD1 (5 bases). The V end lost 4 bases, the J end lost 5 bases, and 17 bases lay between the germline ends. This CDR3 is built from 15 residues. The CDR3 spells CASSSAGVLIYGYTL. CDR3 DNA: TGTGCCAGCAGTTCCGCGGGGGTACTGATTTATGGCTACACCCTC.

The chain is built from TRBV7-2 and TRBJ2-4, with D unresolved. The CDR3 contains 14 residues. V was cut by 2 bases and J by 0 bases, with 5 bases left in between. Germline CDR1 and CDR2: SGHTA and FQGNSA. The CDR3 DNA follows: TGTGCCAGCAGCTTAAGCGTAGCCAAAAACATTCAGTACTTC. As protein: CASSLSVAKNIQYF.

This clonotype was seen more than once but under ten times. The rearrangement uses TRBV5-6 and TRBJ2-5, with D perhaps TRBD2 (6 bases). The CDR3 contains 17 residues. Trimming left V 4 bases short and J 5 bases short, with 24 bases between. The germline V gene encodes CDR1 SGHDT and CDR2 YYEEEE. DNA of the CDR3: TGTGCCAGCAGCCACAAGCTTATTATGGGAGGTGGGGAGACCCAGTACTTC. This codes for CASSHKLIMGGGETQYF.

Many counts were recorded for this clonotype. This chain joins TRBV18 and TRBJ2-4; 8 bases map to TRBD1. Germline lookup yields CDR1 KGHSH and CDR2 LQKENI. The length of the CDR3 is 15 residues. Trimming cost V 2 bases and J 4 bases; bases outside gene matches: 4. The CDR3 DNA reads TGTGCCAGCTCACCATCGGGACAGGAAAAAAACATTCAGTACTTC. Translating gives CASSPSGQEKNIQYF. The variable domain in full, completed from reference TRBV18 and TRBJ2-4, reads NAGVMQNPRHLVRRRGQEARLRCSPMKGHSHVYWYRQLPEEGLKFMVYLQKENIIDESGMPKERFSAEFPKEGPSILRIQQVVRGDSAAYFCASSPSGQEKNIQYFGAGTRLSVL.

The chain has TRBV6-1 and TRBJ1-5, with D possibly matching TRBD1 (5 bases). Germline CDR1 MNHNS, CDR2 SASEGT. Trimming removed 4 bases at V and 4 bases at J, with 14 bases between. The CDR3 sequence is 15 residues long. CDR3 sequence reads: CASSAYRDANQPQHF. The DNA for the CDR3 is TGTGCCAGCAGTGCTTACCGGGACGCTAATCAGCCCCAGCATTTT.

This clonotype was picked up one time. This rearrangement joins TRBV28 to TRBJ1-5; tentative D call: TRBD1 (5 bases). CDR1 MDHEN and CDR2 SYDVKM come from the germline V gene. Trimming took off 11 bases at V and 5 bases at J, with 16 bases between the two ends. The CDR3 has 13 amino acids. The CDR3 nucleotides are TGTGCCCACCGGGACGGAAACCATCAGCCCCAGCATTTT. Translating gives CAHRDGNHQPQHF.

In its sample, this clonotype was seen a few times. The chain recombines TRBV6-1 with TRBJ2-7, with TRBD2 matching over 10 bases. The J segment lost 0 bases and the V segment lost 7 bases, leaving 6 bases of the junction unmatched. CDR1 and CDR2 from the germline V gene are MNHNS and SASEGT. The CDR3 length is 15 residues. CDR3 in amino acids: CASIAGGSSSYEQYF. The CDR3 DNA is TGTGCCAGCATAGCGGGGGGATCAAGCTCCTACGAGCAGTACTTC.